This T cell receptor (beta chain) was identified in a study of identical twins. Study findings and constraints: Cord blood beta clonotypes present at high abundance carried fewer insertions; no such pattern appeared in memory repertoires.

With regard to this clonotype: Its matching antigen is unknown.

The trim removed 4 bases at V and 3 bases at J, leaving 8 bases unmatched. CDR3 length: 17 residues. A universal primer binding site was introduced by template switching. The final cDNA contained unique molecular identifiers. TCRdb reprocessed the 5' RACE reads via MiXCR and lists one record per CDR3 protein. The sample records about 690,000 distinct CDR3 sequences, 21% being singletons. The same sample was also studied in work on T cells expressing NK-cell markers. Per that paper: Leadership of the CD3+CD56-NKG2C+ fraction also belonged to these clonotypes in several donors.

The chain links TRBV12-3 or TRBV12-4 to TRBJ2-6; TRBD1 aligns across 8 bases. This clonotype originated in a young woman in good health. The sequenced sample was PBMCs. The CDR3 DNA follows: TGTGCCAGCAGTTCTGGTTTTGGACAGGGTGGGGCCAACGTCCTGACTTTC. It is translated as CASSSGFGQGGANVLTF.